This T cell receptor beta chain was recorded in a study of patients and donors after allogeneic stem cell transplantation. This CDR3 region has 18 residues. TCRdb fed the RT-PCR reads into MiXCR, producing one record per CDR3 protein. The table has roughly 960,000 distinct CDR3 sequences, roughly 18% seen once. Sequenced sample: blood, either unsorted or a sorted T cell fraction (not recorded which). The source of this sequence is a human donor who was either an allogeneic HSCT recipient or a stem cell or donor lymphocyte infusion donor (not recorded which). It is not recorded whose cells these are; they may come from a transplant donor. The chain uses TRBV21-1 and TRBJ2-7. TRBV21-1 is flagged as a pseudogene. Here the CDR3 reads CASSKALARPILSYEQYF. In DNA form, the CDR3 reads TGTGCCAGCAGCAAAGCGCTTGCCAGACCGATTCTCTCCTACGAGCAGTACTTC.